This T cell receptor beta chain was observed in a study of OX40 agonist ivuxolimab in advanced cancers. Across the study: Among those enrolled, mean age was 60 years (range 23 to 79) and 75% to 85% were male. The eligibility criteria allowed prior anti-PD-1, anti-PD-L1 or anti-CTLA-4 therapy, and under 50% had some.

A remark on this clone: The antigen remains unidentified.

Autoimmune disease history or systemic immunosuppression meant exclusion. Notes on the study in general: People who partly responded at 0.1-3.0 mg/kg had some of the least clonal expansion seen.

With V trimmed by 1 base and J by 8 bases, 12 bases remained unmatched. This CDR3 comprises 17 residues. The germline CDR1 and CDR2 sequences are SNHLY and FYNNEI. This table comes from immunoSEQ multiplex PCR, and its TCRdb copy is limited to in-frame clones, with some not included. Of approximately 66,000 clones in the sample, 75% to 90% were seen once. The receptor comes from an adult with an advanced solid tumor such as melanoma, head and neck, liver or kidney cancer. The sample here was CD4+ or CD8+ T cells sorted from blood, taken in a trial of the OX40 agonist ivuxolimab. The chain joins TRBV2 to TRBJ2-1; 9 bases fit TRBD1. The CDR3 region is CASSEDPPGQGVDEQFF. CDR3 DNA sequence: TGTGCCAGCAGTGAAGATCCGCCGGGACAGGGTGTGGATGAGCAGTTCTTC. Full variable domain (rest looked up from reference TRBV2 and TRBJ2-1): EPEVTQTPSHQVTQMGQEVILRCVPISNHLYFYWYRQILGQKVEFLVSFYNNEISEKSEIFDDQFSVERPDGSNFTLKIRSTKLEDSAMYFCASSEDPPGQGVDEQFFGPGTRLTVL.